A single sample is the source of the 30 T cell receptor beta chains below, sequenced in a study of breast tumors, draining lymph nodes, adjacent tissues. Samples came from axillary lymph nodes draining the breast cancer. TCRdb itself ran the multiplex PCR reads through MiXCR, one entry per CDR3 protein. Of approximately 280,000 distinct CDR3 sequences in the sample, around 31% were seen once. Source material: axillary lymph node tissue. All receptors come from a female donor with breast cancer. Some clones in this sample may be carry-over from other donors' samples.

The table lists this clonotype with many counts. The chain has TRBV20-1 and TRBJ2-1; TRBD2 agrees at 8 bases. J gave up 4 bases and V 2 bases, and 1 base lay outside the gene matches. Germline loops: CDR1 DFQATT, CDR2 SNEGSKA (reference sequence). CDR3 length: 13 amino acids. The CDR3 here is CSARPGGYNEQFF. CDR3 bases: TGCAGTGCTAGACCGGGAGGGTACAATGAGCAGTTCTTC.

The chain employs TRBV14 and TRBJ2-5; 9 bases are shared with TRBD2. Trimming at V came to 1 base and at J to 8 bases, leaving 23 bases not matched to a gene. The CDR3 loop spans 20 amino acids. Germline loops: CDR1 SGHDN, CDR2 FVKESK. CDR3 nucleotide sequence: TGTGCCAGCAGCCAAGCCGCACGCACCCAGTTGGGCCTAGCGGGGAACACCCAGTACTTC. Encoded protein: CASSQAARTQLGLAGNTQYF. Full variable domain (missing parts from reference TRBV14 and TRBJ2-5): EAGVTQFPSHSVIEKGQTVTLRCDPISGHDNLYWYRRVMGKEIKFLLHFVKESKQDESGMPNNRFLAERTGGTYSTLKVQPAELEDSGVYFCASSQAARTQLGLAGNTQYFGPGTRLLVL.

The V gene is TRBV7-9, the J gene TRBJ1-2; D remains ambiguous. Germline-derived CDR1 and CDR2 are SEHNR and FQNEAQ (reference sequence). The CDR3 length is 13 residues. V was shortened by 2 bases and J by 7 bases, with 11 bases between the two germline ends. CDR3 sequence: CASSLSDTPGYTF. In DNA form, the CDR3 reads TGTGCCAGCAGCTTAAGCGACACACCTGGCTACACCTTC.

Concerning this clonotype itself: The junction departs from germline at one end; a sequencing error may be responsible. This chain connects TRBV6-6 to TRBJ2-2, with D possibly TRBD2 on 6 matching bases. The CDR3 contains 12 residues. The V gene's germline CDR1 is MNHNY and CDR2 SVGAGI (reference sequence). CDR3: CASSYLTGGLFF. CDR3 bases: TGTGCCAGCAGTTATCTCACCGGGGGGCTGTTTTTT.

Many counts were recorded for this clonotype. This chain uses TRBV20-1 with TRBJ2-1; 7 bases map to TRBD1. The junction had 10 bases not matched to a gene; V was cut back by 2 bases and J by 0 bases. This CDR3 contains 17 residues. The germline CDR1 and CDR2 sequences are DFQATT and SNEGSKA (reference sequence). CDR3 bases: TGCAGTGCTAGAACCTTGACAGGGTCAAGCTCCTACAATGAGCAGTTCTTC. It translates to CSARTLTGSSSYNEQFF.

This clonotype has ten or more counts. The V and J genes are TRBV19 and TRBJ2-1, with D possibly matching TRBD2 (6 bases). The V end was cut by 4 bases, the J end by 0 bases, with 7 bases between. The CDR3 consists of 14 residues. In germline, CDR1 is LNHDA, CDR2 SQIVND (reference sequence). The CDR3 spells CASSTGSSYNEQFF. CDR3 nucleotide sequence: TGTGCCAGTAGTACCGGGAGCTCCTACAATGAGCAGTTCTTC.

To note about this clonotype: A read error may be the cause here, since a much bigger clone is one base away. V usage is TRBV11-3 and J usage is TRBJ1-3; 8 bases are shared with TRBD1. Germline V gene data show CDR1 as SGHNT and CDR2 as YENEEA. This CDR3 comprises 15 residues. CDR3 loop: CAGSLTGVPGNTIYF. The CDR3 nucleotides read TGTGCCGGCAGCTTGACAGGGGTACCTGGAAACACCATATATTTT.

This clonotype came up many times. J is TRBJ2-1 and V is TRBV29-1; either TRBD1 or TRBD2 may supply D (5 bases each). Germline V gene data show CDR1 as SQVTM and CDR2 as ANQGSEA. V was cut by 6 bases and J by 13 bases, with 16 bases left in between. This CDR3 spans 11 amino acids. For the CDR3, the DNA is TGCAGCGTGGGGACGGACAATTCTCAGTTCTTC. It encodes CSVGTDNSQFF.

This clonotype showed up just once. At one end the junction does not follow the germline gene, possibly because of a read error. The V gene is TRBV7-2, the J gene TRBJ1-2; TRBD1 might be the D (5 bases). CDR3 length equals 15 residues. Germline-derived CDR1 and CDR2 are SGHTA and FQGNSA. CDR3 DNA: TGTGCCAGCAGCTTAGCTTTGGGGGGAAACTACGGCTACACCTTC. Protein: CASSLALGGNYGYTF. The entire variable domain, with the rest obtained from reference TRBV7-2 and TRBJ1-2, is as follows: GAGVSQSPSNKVTEKGKDVELRCDPISGHTALYWYRQSLGQGLEFLIYFQGNSAPDKSGLPSDRFSAERTGGSVSTLTIQRTQQEDSAVYLCASSLALGGNYGYTFGSGTRLTVV.

The V and J genes are TRBV11-2 and TRBJ2-7, with D possibly being TRBD2 (5 bases). The CDR3 contains 15 residues. CDR1 and CDR2 (germline): SGHAT, FQNNGV. The V and J ends lost 0 bases and 6 bases respectively, with 15 bases between them. This CDR3 reads CASSLDPPLSGEQYF. As DNA, the CDR3 is TGTGCCAGCAGCTTAGATCCGCCATTGAGCGGCGAGCAGTACTTC. Together with reference TRBV11-2 and TRBJ2-7, the CDR3 gives the full variable domain: EAGVAQSPRYKIIEKRQSVAFWCNPISGHATLYWYQQILGQGPKLLIQFQNNGVVDDSQLPKDRFSAERLKGVDSTLKIQPAKLEDSAVYLCASSLDPPLSGEQYFGPGTRLTVT.

Comments on this clonotype: This may stem from a read error, because a much larger clone lies one nucleotide away. This rearrangement joins TRBV19 to TRBJ2-2; 7 bases are a match to TRBD2. The length of the CDR3 is 14 residues. In germline, CDR1 is LNHDA, CDR2 SQIVND (reference sequence). CDR3 amino acids: CASILGGRSGALFF. CDR3 DNA: TGTGCCAGTATCTTGGGAGGGCGGAGCGGGGCGCTGTTTTTT.

This clonotype was recorded at least ten times. The rearrangement uses TRBV20-1 and TRBJ2-3; D is ambiguous. The CDR3 is 14 residues long. The V gene's germline CDR1 is DFQATT and CDR2 SNEGSKA (reference sequence). V shed 6 bases and J shed 0 bases, with 13 bases lying between them. The CDR3 loop reads CSARGPLSTDTQYF. The CDR3 DNA reads TGCAGTGCCCGCGGCCCACTTAGCACAGATACGCAGTATTTT.

This chain links TRBV7-2 with TRBJ2-6; D perhaps matches TRBD1 (5 bases). The CDR3 runs to 15 residues. V was cut by 2 bases and J by 4 bases, with 9 bases left in between. CDR1 SGHTA and CDR2 FQGNSA come from the germline V gene. The CDR3 DNA follows: TGTGCCAGCAGCTTACGTTGGACAGGGGCCAACGTCCTGACTTTC. Protein product: CASSLRWTGANVLTF.

Regarding this clonotype: A much larger clone differs from this one at a single base, so this may be a read error. This chain links TRBV5-4 with TRBJ2-7; no firm D call. The CDR3 is 15 amino acids. V lost 0 bases, J lost 2 bases, and 12 bases lay in between. Germline V gene lookup returns CDR1 SGHNT and CDR2 YYREEE (reference sequence). The DNA of the CDR3 is TGTGCCAGCAGCTTGGGGTCTCCCCAGGCCTACGAGCAGTACTTC. Amino acid sequence: CASSLGSPQAYEQYF.

The V call is TRBV20-1, the J call TRBJ1-4; maybe TRBD1 (6 bases). V lost 5 bases to trimming and J lost 6 bases, with 10 bases between them. The CDR3 covers 12 residues. CDR1 is DFQATT, CDR2 SNEGSKA, per germline (reference sequence). The CDR3 nucleotides are TGCAGTGCTGGCACAGGGCATGAAAAACTGTTTTTT. It codes for CSAGTGHEKLFF.

This clonotype showed up many times. The chain is built from TRBV2 and TRBJ1-5; 10 positions match TRBD1. V dropped 7 bases and J dropped 1; count of bases not matched to a gene: 4. The CDR3 runs 15 residues. Germline values: CDR1 SNHLY, CDR2 FYNNEI. The CDR3 DNA reads TGTGCCAGCAACAGGGACAGGGGAAGCAATCAGCCCCAGCATTTT. It codes for CASNRDRGSNQPQHF.

A note on this clonotype: A much bigger clone sits one base away, suggesting this may be a read error. J is TRBJ2-5 and V is TRBV5-5; D gene uncertain. The V end lost 3 bases, the J end lost 5 bases, and 14 bases lay between the germline ends. The CDR3 extends over 14 amino acids. The germline gives CDR1 SGHKS, CDR2 YYEKEE (reference sequence). CDR3 residues: CASSSSVGSETQYF. DNA for the CDR3: TGTGCCAGCAGCTCCTCGGTGGGCTCGGAGACCCAGTACTTC.

This clonotype was seen ten or more times. The rearrangement links TRBV24-1 to TRBJ2-1, with 12 bases that match TRBD2. The germline V gene encodes CDR1 KGHDR and CDR2 SFDVKD. The CDR3 runs 16 residues. V shed 4 bases, J shed 9 bases, and the junction held 9 bases outside the gene matches. The CDR3 nucleotides are TGTGCCACCAGTGACCAGACTAGCGGGAGAAGGAGTGAGCAGTTCTTC. Translating gives CATSDQTSGRRSEQFF.

The rearrangement joins TRBV27 to TRBJ1-4; 8 positions agree with TRBD1. The germline gives CDR1 MNHEY, CDR2 SMNVEV (reference sequence). Germline trimming cut 5 bases from V and 4 bases from J; bases unmatched to any gene: 6. This CDR3 has 15 amino acids. CDR3 coding DNA: TGTGCCAGCAGTCGGACAGGGCGGGGTAATGAAAAACTGTTTTTT. Protein product: CASSRTGRGNEKLFF. The full variable domain, with the rest looked up from reference TRBV27 and TRBJ1-4, is EAQVTQNPRYLITVTGKKLTVTCSQNMNHEYMSWYRQDPGLGLRQIYYSMNVEVTDKGDVPEGYKVSRKEKRNFPLILESPSPNQTSLYFCASSRTGRGNEKLFFGSGTQLSVL.

This clonotype was observed many times. A junction boundary mismatches the germline segment, possibly from a read error. This chain joins TRBV7-7 and TRBJ2-1, with 10 bases that match TRBD2. Germline CDR1 reads SSHAT; CDR2 reads FNYEAQ (reference sequence). The CDR3 runs to 15 residues. Here the CDR3 reads CASSSLAGTYNEQFF. CDR3 nucleotides: TGTGCTAGCAGCTCACTAGCGGGAACCTACAATGAGCAGTTCTTC.

As concerns this clonotype: The missing conserved phenylalanine or tryptophan at the end of this CDR3 makes a read error likely. The chain links TRBV7-8 to TRBJ2-4, with D possibly TRBD2 on 5 matching bases. V lost 4 bases and J 1 base, leaving 8 bases between the germline ends. CDR1 is SGHVS, CDR2 FQNEAQ, per germline. The length of the CDR3 is 14 residues. For the CDR3, the DNA is TGTGCCAGCAGCTCGTTAGCGGCCAAAAACATTCAGTACCTC. Residues: CASSSLAAKNIQYL.

Turning to this clonotype: The germline gene is not matched at one end of the junction; a read error may be the cause. The chain links TRBV20-1 to TRBJ1-4, with D hard to call. This CDR3 has 13 residues. The V gene's germline CDR1 is DFQATT and CDR2 SNEGSKA (reference sequence). CDR3 sequence reads: CSAGPTTNETLFF. The CDR3 nucleotides are TGCAGTGCCGGGCCTACAACTAATGAAACACTGTTTTTT.

This clonotype was counted ten times or more. The rearrangement links TRBV20-1 to TRBJ1-5; D is unresolved. CDR1 DFQATT and CDR2 SNEGSKA come from the germline V gene (reference sequence). The CDR3 is made up of 13 amino acids. Trimming cost V 1 base and J 4 bases, with 8 bases left between them. CDR3 sequence: CSARVDINQPQHF. As DNA, the CDR3 is TGCAGTGCTAGAGTTGACATAAATCAGCCCCAGCATTTT.

This chain links TRBV10-2 with TRBJ1-5; D ambiguous. V dropped 6 bases and J dropped 2 bases, with 14 bases sitting between them. Germline V lookup: CDR1 WSHSY, CDR2 SAAADI. This CDR3 spans 15 amino acids. The DNA for the CDR3 is TGCGCCAGCAGATTCGCCGGGCAAGGCAATCAGCCCCAGCATTTT. It translates to CASRFAGQGNQPQHF.

This clonotype was seen many times. This chain uses TRBV20-1 with TRBJ2-5; TRBD1 matches at 9 bases. The CDR3 is 14 residues long. Germline V lookup: CDR1 DFQATT, CDR2 SNEGSKA (reference sequence). Trimming took 0 bases from V and 4 from J; bases not matched to a gene: 3. The CDR3 reads CSARDNRGRETQYF. CDR3 in DNA: TGCAGTGCTAGAGATAACAGGGGGCGAGAGACCCAGTACTTC.

A few counts support this clonotype. The chain links TRBV9 to TRBJ2-3; D ambiguous. The CDR3 length is 18 residues. Germline V gene sequence: CDR1 SGDLS, CDR2 YYNGEE. The ends were cut back, 7 bases at V and 0 bases at J, with 24 bases in the middle. The DNA for the CDR3 is TGTGCCAGCTCACCATTTCAGTCCCACCGAATCAGCACAGATACGCAGTATTTT. This translates into CASSPFQSHRISTDTQYF.

Details on this clonotype: The conserved final phenylalanine or tryptophan is absent from the CDR3, which likely points to a read error. This chain joins TRBV10-3 and TRBJ1-5, with D perhaps matching TRBD1 (6 bases). Looked up from germline, CDR1 is ENHRY and CDR2 is SYGVKD. Between the trimmed V and J ends, which lost 6 bases and 6 bases, there was a span of 18 bases. The CDR3 is 15 amino acids. Written as DNA, the CDR3 is TGTGCCATCAGGGGGACGGGGGGCTTATTTCAGCCCCAGCATTCT. This encodes CAIRGTGGLFQPQHS.

The chain combines TRBV12-5 with TRBJ2-1; D unresolved. The CDR3 is 15 residues long. Germline V gene lookup returns CDR1 LGHNT and CDR2 FRNRAP. DNA of the CDR3: TGTGCCAGCAGTTTTGACGTGAGCTCCTACAATGAGCAGTTCTTC. Encoded protein: CASSFDVSSYNEQFF.

This clonotype was counted at least ten times. The genes are TRBV5-1 and TRBJ1-5; perhaps TRBD1 as D (6 bases). The CDR3 length is 16 residues. The V gene lost 5 bases and the J gene lost 0 bases, with 15 bases spanning the gap. Per the germline V gene, CDR1 is SGHRS and CDR2 is YFSETQ. CDR3 sequence: CASSLGGLYSNQPQHF. The CDR3 DNA is TGCGCCAGCAGTCTAGGGGGTTTATATAGCAATCAGCCCCAGCATTTT. Together with reference TRBV5-1 and TRBJ1-5, the CDR3 gives the full variable domain: KAGVTQTPRYLIKTRGQQVTLSCSPISGHRSVSWYQQTPGQGLQFLFEYFSETQRNKGNFPGRFSGRQFSNSRSEMNVSTLELGDSALYLCASSLGGLYSNQPQHFGDGTRLSIL.

J is TRBJ1-1 and V is TRBV12-3 or TRBV12-4; 9 bases match TRBD1. The CDR3 runs 13 residues. V lost 2 bases and J lost 10; bases outside the gene matches: 5. The CDR3 loop reads CASSLMGQGAAFF. The CDR3 DNA follows: TGTGCCAGCAGTTTAATGGGACAGGGCGCAGCTTTCTTT.